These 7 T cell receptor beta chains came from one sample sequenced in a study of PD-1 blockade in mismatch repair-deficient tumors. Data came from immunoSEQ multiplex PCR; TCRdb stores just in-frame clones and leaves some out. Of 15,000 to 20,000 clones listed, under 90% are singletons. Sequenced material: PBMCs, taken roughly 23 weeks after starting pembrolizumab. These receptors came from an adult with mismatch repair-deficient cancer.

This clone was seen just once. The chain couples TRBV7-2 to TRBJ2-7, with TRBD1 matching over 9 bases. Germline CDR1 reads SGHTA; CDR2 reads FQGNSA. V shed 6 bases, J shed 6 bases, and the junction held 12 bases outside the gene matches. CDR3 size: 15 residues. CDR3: CASSFVGTGPPEQYF. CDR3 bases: TGTGCCAGCAGTTTCGTGGGGACAGGGCCTCCCGAGCAGTACTTC.

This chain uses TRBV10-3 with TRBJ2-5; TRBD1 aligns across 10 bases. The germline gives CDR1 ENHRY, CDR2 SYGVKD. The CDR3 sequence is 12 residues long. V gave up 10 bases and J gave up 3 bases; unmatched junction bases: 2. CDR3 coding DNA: TGTGCCACAGGACAGGGGGAAGAGACCCAGTACTTC. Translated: CATGQGEETQYF.

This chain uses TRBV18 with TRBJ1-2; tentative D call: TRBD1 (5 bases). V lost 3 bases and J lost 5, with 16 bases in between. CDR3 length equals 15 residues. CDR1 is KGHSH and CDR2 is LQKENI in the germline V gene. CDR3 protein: CASSPFDSESYGYTF. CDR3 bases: TGTGCCAGCTCACCGTTCGACAGCGAATCATATGGCTACACCTTC.

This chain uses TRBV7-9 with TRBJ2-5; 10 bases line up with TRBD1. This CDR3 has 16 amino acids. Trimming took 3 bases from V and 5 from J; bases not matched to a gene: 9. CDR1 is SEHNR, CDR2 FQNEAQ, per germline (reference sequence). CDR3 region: CASSFRQGAGLETQYF. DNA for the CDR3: TGTGCCAGCAGCTTTCGACAGGGGGCAGGATTGGAGACCCAGTACTTC.

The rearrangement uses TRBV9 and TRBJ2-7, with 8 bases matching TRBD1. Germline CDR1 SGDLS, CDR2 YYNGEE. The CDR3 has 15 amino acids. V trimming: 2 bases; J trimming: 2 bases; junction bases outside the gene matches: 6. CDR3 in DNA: TGTGCCAGCAGCGTCGCCCCGGGACAGGCCTACGAGCAGTACTTC. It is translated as CASSVAPGQAYEQYF.

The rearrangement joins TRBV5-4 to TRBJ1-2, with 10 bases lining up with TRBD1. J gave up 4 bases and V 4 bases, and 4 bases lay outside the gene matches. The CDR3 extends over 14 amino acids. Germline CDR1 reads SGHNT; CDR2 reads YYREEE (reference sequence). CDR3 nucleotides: TGTGCCAGCAGCCGGACAGGGGGGAGCTATGGCTACACCTTC. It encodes CASSRTGGSYGYTF.

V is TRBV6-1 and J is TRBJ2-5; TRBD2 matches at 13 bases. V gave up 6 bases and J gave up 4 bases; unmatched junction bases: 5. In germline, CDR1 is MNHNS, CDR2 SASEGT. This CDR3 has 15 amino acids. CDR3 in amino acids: CASRRLAGGGETQYF. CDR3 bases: TGTGCCAGCAGAAGACTAGCGGGAGGTGGAGAGACCCAGTACTTC.